Listed here are 11 T cell receptor beta chains from one sample, sequenced in a study of CD8 T cells in Susac syndrome (dated by TCRdb to the late 2010s). Libraries were prepared through the immunoSEQ multiplex PCR assay. RNA was extracted using the RNeasy kit, and about 0.5 to 1 ug of the RNA was reverse transcribed with random hexamers. TCRdb cleaned the public reads at Q25 with fastp, built clones with MiXCR and kept in-frame beta chains. Rows are combined by CDR3 protein, so each entry shows the most common genes and DNA. Here the sample has 250,000 to 350,000 distinct CDR3 sequences; about 92% occur a single time. The top ten hold less than 0.08% of the sample. The specimen sequenced was CD4+ T cells from PBMCs. These receptors were obtained from a human donor with multiple sclerosis.

This clonotype appeared a single time. For the CDR3, the DNA is TGTGCCAGCAGCCCAGCGATTGGGAACTATGGCTACACCTTC. Translated, it gives CASSPAIGNYGYTF. The chain combines TRBV9 with TRBJ1-2; D is unclear. Per germline, CDR1 SGDLS and CDR2 YYNGEE. CDR3 size: 14 residues. V was cut by 4 bases and J by 2 bases, with 12 bases left in between.

The chain has TRBV6-1 and TRBJ2-1; 7 bases line up with TRBD2. The CDR3 runs 14 residues. CDR1 is MNHNS and CDR2 is SASEGT in the germline V gene. The J segment lost 5 bases and the V segment lost 6 bases, leaving 7 bases of the junction unmatched. DNA for the CDR3: TGTGCCAGCAGGGGCCAGCGGGGTAACAATGAGCAGTTCTTC. Protein sequence: CASRGQRGNNEQFF.

This clonotype turned up a few times. The chain employs TRBV7-2 and TRBJ2-7, with 8 bases fitting TRBD2. This CDR3 has 14 residues. V was clipped by 6 bases and J by 1 base; unmatched bases: 5. Looked up from germline, CDR1 is SGHTA and CDR2 is FQGNSA. CDR3 bases: TGTGCCAGCAGATCACTAGCGGAGTCCTACGAGCAGTACTTC. Encoded protein: CASRSLAESYEQYF.

V usage is TRBV5-1 and J usage is TRBJ1-1, with D perhaps matching TRBD1 (6 bases). Germline lookup yields CDR1 SGHRS and CDR2 YFSETQ. The CDR3 is 15 residues long. V was cut by 5 bases and J by 1 base, with 15 bases left in between. In DNA, the CDR3 is TGCGCCAGCAGTTCCGGGGGCGGTGAGAACACTGAAGCTTTCTTT. Its translation is CASSSGGGENTEAFF.

This CDR3 is CASSTRTGSTGELFF. In DNA form, the CDR3 reads TGTGCCAGCAGTACCCGGACAGGGAGTACCGGGGAGCTGTTTTTT. This rearrangement joins TRBV7-2 to TRBJ2-2; 8 bases line up with TRBD1. Germline V gene sequence: CDR1 SGHTA, CDR2 FQGNSA. The CDR3 covers 15 residues. J gave up 5 bases and V 6 bases, and 8 bases lay outside the gene matches.

The chain uses TRBV6-1 and TRBJ2-5, with D tentatively TRBD1 (6 bases). There are 14 residues in the CDR3. Germline V gene data show CDR1 as MNHNS and CDR2 as SASEGT. The ends were cut back, 6 bases at V and 5 bases at J, with 16 bases in the middle. The CDR3 loop is CASSFNRDTETQYF. For the CDR3, the DNA is TGTGCCAGCAGCTTCAACCGGGACACTGAGACCCAGTACTTC.

This chain connects TRBV20-1 to TRBJ2-7; 14 bases are shared with TRBD2. The V and J ends lost 6 bases and 4 bases, in that order; junction bases with no gene match: 5. Germline-derived CDR1 and CDR2 are DFQATT and SNEGSKA (reference sequence). The length of the CDR3 is 14 residues. The CDR3 DNA follows: TGCAGTGCCCCCGGGACTAGCGGGAGTTACGAGCAGTACTTC. Residues: CSAPGTSGSYEQYF.

The chain has TRBV6-1 and TRBJ2-5; no reliable D call. From germline, CDR1 is MNHNS and CDR2 SASEGT. This CDR3 has 12 residues. V lost 3 bases to trimming and J lost 4 bases, with 6 bases between them. The CDR3 is CASSDSAETQYF. In DNA form, the CDR3 reads TGTGCCAGCAGTGACTCAGCAGAGACCCAGTACTTC.

The J gene is TRBJ2-5, the V gene TRBV12-3 or TRBV12-4; 13 bases map to TRBD2. Trimming at V came to 5 bases and at J to 4 bases, leaving 7 bases not matched to a gene. The CDR3 sequence is 16 residues long. The CDR3 DNA reads as TGTGCCAGCAGTCCCAGACTAGCGGGGGGCGGAGAGACCCAGTACTTC. This codes for CASSPRLAGGGETQYF.

This clonotype has just a few counts. The chain employs TRBV19 and TRBJ2-2; D not resolved. V was cut by 4 bases and J by 2 bases, with 8 bases left in between. This CDR3 is built from 14 residues. Germline CDR1 and CDR2: LNHDA and SQIVND (reference sequence). The CDR3 nucleotides read TGTGCCAGTAGTAGGGCCAGCAACACCGGGGAGCTGTTTTTT. Amino acids: CASSRASNTGELFF.

The CDR3 DNA reads as TGCGCCAGCACCCTGACTACTCCCCCAACCGGGGAGCTGTTTTTT. Translated, it gives CASTLTTPPTGELFF. The chain carries TRBV4-3 and TRBJ2-2; the D gene is possibly TRBD2 (5 bases). Germline CDR1 is LGHNA and CDR2 is YSLEER. The CDR3 is 15 residues long. V lost 7 bases to trimming and J lost 5 bases, with 17 bases between them.